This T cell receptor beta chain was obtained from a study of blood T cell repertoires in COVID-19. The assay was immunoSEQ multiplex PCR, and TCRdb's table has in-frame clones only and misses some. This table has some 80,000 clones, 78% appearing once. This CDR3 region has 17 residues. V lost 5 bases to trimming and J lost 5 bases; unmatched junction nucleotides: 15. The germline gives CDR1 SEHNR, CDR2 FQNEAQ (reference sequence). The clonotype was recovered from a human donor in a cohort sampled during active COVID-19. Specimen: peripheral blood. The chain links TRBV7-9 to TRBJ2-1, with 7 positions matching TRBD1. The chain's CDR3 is CASSRLFALDRNNEQFF. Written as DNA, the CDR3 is TGTGCCAGCAGCCGCCTGTTCGCCCTGGACAGGAACAATGAGCAGTTCTTC.